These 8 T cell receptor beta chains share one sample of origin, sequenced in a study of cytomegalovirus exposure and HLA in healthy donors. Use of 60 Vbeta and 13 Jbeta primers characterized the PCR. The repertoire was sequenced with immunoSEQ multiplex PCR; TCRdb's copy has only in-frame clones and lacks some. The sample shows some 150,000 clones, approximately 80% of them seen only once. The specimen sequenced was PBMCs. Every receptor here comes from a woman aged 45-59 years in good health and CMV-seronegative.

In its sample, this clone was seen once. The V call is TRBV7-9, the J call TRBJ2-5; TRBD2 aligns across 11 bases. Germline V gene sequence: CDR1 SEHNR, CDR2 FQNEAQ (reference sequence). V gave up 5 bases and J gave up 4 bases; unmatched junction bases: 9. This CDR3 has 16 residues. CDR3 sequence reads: CASSLLVGLAGETQYF. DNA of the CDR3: TGTGCCAGCAGCCTCTTGGTAGGACTAGCGGGAGAGACCCAGTACTTC.

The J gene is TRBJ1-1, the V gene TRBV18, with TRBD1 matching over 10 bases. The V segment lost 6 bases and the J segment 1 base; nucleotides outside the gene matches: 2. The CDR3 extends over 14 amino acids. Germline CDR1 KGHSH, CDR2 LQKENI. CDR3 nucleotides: TGTGCCAGCTCCCGACAGGGGGCGAACACTGAAGCTTTCTTT. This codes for CASSRQGANTEAFF.

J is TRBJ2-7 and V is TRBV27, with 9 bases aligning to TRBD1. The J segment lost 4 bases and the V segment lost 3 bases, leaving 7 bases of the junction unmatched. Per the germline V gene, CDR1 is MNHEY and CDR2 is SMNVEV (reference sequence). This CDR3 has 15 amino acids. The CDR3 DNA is TGTGCCAGCAGTTTTCGTGGACAGGGGTGGTACGAGCAGTACTTC. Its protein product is CASSFRGQGWYEQYF.

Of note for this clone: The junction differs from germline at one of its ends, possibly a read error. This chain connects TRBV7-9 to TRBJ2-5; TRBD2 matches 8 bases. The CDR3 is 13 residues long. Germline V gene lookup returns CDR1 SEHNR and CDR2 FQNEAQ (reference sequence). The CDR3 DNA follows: TGTTCCAGCAGCCCTAGCGGGCGGGAGACCCAGTACTTC. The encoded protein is CSSSPSGRETQYF.

CDR3 in amino acids: CASSLERQGSGNTIYF. The CDR3, as DNA: TGCGCCAGCAGCTTGGAGAGACAGGGATCTGGAAACACCATATATTTT. This chain connects TRBV5-1 to TRBJ1-3, with TRBD1 matching over 7 bases. Germline assignment: CDR1 SGHRS and CDR2 YFSETQ. The CDR3 sequence is 16 residues long. Unmatched junction bases numbered 4, after V lost 0 bases and J lost 1 base.

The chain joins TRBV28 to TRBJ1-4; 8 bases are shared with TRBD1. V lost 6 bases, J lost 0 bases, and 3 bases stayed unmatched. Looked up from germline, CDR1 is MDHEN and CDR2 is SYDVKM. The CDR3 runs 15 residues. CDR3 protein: CASSLQGATNEKLFF. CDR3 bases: TGTGCCAGCAGCCTACAGGGGGCAACTAATGAAAAACTGTTTTTT.

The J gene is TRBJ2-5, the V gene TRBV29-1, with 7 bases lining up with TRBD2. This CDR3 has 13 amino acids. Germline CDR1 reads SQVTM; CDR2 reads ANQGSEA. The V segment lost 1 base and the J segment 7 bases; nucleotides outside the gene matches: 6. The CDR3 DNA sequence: TGCAGCGTTGAAGGTCTCGGGGAGGGGACCCAGTACTTC. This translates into CSVEGLGEGTQYF.

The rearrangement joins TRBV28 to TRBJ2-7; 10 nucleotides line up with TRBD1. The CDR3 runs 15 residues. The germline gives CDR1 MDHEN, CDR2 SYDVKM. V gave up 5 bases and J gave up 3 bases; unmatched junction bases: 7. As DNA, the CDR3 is TGTGCCAGCAGTCCATACCGGGACAGGGGCTACGAGCAGTACTTC. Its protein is CASSPYRDRGYEQYF.